Listed below are T cell receptor beta chains from one sample, sequenced in a study of cytomegalovirus exposure and HLA in healthy donors. Assay: immunoSEQ multiplex PCR; the TCRdb copy retains only in-frame clones and omits some. The data show 200,000 to 250,000 clones, around 80% seen once. The sequenced sample was PBMCs. The origin of the receptors is a woman in her 40s in good health and CMV-seropositive. CDR3s include the opening cysteine and the closing phenylalanine or tryptophan. Size is stated for part of the rows, as once, few or many counts, or as a class when the clone is expanded.

TRBV30	TRBJ1-1	-	CAWRDTGHPNTEAFF
TRBV11-3	TRBJ2-7	-	CASSPYGGDFYEQYF
TRBV30	TRBJ2-1	-	CAWSVGQGFNEQFF
TRBV27	TRBJ1-2	-	CASSLFRQGGGYTF
TRBV2	TRBJ2-7	-	CASSERQGFEQYF
TRBV9	TRBJ2-3	-	CASSRGLAGVLDTQYF
TRBV6-6	TRBJ1-4	-	CASSYGAGINEKLFF
TRBV5-8	TRBJ2-3	few	CASSQGAGASTDTQYF
TRBV5-1	TRBJ1-6	-	CASSFSGQENSPLHF
TRBV6-5	TRBJ2-7	-	CASSYSRAYEQYF
TRBV7-9	TRBJ1-2	-	CASSLDSAYYGYTF
TRBV5-6	TRBJ2-7	once	CARTTREDGEQYF
TRBV15	-	-	CATSRDRELTYEQYF
TRBV19	-	once	CASSIDDRFEQYF
TRBV5-6	TRBJ2-7	-	CASSLGDSVEQYF
TRBV19	TRBJ1-5	-	CASRQRDYNQPQHF
TRBV4-2	TRBJ1-3	-	CASSPGQGAGNTIYF
TRBV5-1	TRBJ2-3	-	CASSQGSSGGPADTQYF
TRBV7-2	TRBJ1-2	-	CASFRTGEVYGYTF
TRBV30	TRBJ2-2	few	CAWRSGYLGELFF
TRBV25-1	TRBJ1-5	-	CASSIWTLPQPQHF
TRBV5-8	TRBJ2-5	few	CASSPWDRGETQYF
TRBV7-9	TRBJ1-1	-	CASSHVGGEAFF
TRBV4-1	TRBJ1-2	-	CASRQGQGVDRAYTF
TRBV7-9	TRBJ2-7	-	CASSFSRGQGSSYEQYF
TRBV2	TRBJ2-7	-	CASRDPGLADYEQYF
TRBV4-3	TRBJ2-2	-	CASSQVVRREGLGELFF
TRBV6-5	TRBJ1-2	-	CASSLLGGRLLSYTF
TRBV2	TRBJ1-4	-	CASTPGFWTGTNEKLFF
TRBV9	TRBJ2-2	once	CASSPGTGSPGELFF
TRBV11-2	TRBJ2-2	-	CASSRISGAIGELFF
TRBV27	TRBJ2-3	once	CASSWRERDTQYF
TRBV30	TRBJ2-1	-	CAWSAGRNRDNEQFF
TRBV9	TRBJ1-1	few	CASSRGQGDVANTEAFF
TRBV27	TRBJ1-1	-	CASRAGSFRQGFTNTEAFF
TRBV5-1	TRBJ2-7	-	CASSSGTGGFYEQYF
TRBV2	TRBJ2-3	-	CASSALQGAEIGDTQYF
TRBV14	TRBJ1-1	-	CASSQELAGSGTEAFF
TRBV4-1	TRBJ1-3	-	CASSQATGVRSGNTIYF
TRBV18	TRBJ2-3	-	CASSPRQGVGFTDTQYF
TRBV27	TRBJ1-4	-	CASSLGQGAGLFF
TRBV6-5	TRBJ2-5	few	CASTSTGRETQYF
TRBV6-1	TRBJ2-3	-	CASSERASGLNTQYF
TRBV19	TRBJ2-7	once	CASSAGSGPYEQYF
TRBV10-3	TRBJ1-1	-	CAISDPGQGNTEAFF
TRBV25-1	TRBJ1-2	-	CASSDLGQGEFVRGYTF
TRBV7-3	TRBJ2-1	-	CASSLVAAVPNEQFF
TRBV4-1	TRBJ1-5	-	CASSLRQGPNQPQHF
TRBV11-3	TRBJ2-1	once	CASSPSRTGGFSYNEQFF
TRBV9	TRBJ2-1	-	CASSVGGTSSYNEQFF
TRBV4-1	TRBJ1-1	-	CASRGNTEAFF
TRBV19	TRBJ2-1	-	CASSPAGSPYNEQFF
TRBV29-1	TRBJ1-2	-	CSARGEGYGYTF
TRBV6-5	TRBJ2-7	-	CASRYGQGNVPYEQYF
TRBV6-6	TRBJ1-4	-	CASSSSGGYEKLFF
TRBV10-3	TRBJ1-2	-	CAISESSGTGAYGYTF
TRBV30	TRBJ1-2	-	CAWSVGGGGGYTF
TRBV6-5	TRBJ2-1	-	CASSLYTSAGEGEQFF
TRBV5-4	TRBJ1-2	-	CASRSRDSLYVYGYTF